A single sample gave rise to the 8 T cell receptor beta chains below, sequenced in a study of radiotherapy plus CTLA-4 blockade in lung cancer. The protocol was immunoSEQ multiplex PCR, while the TCRdb copy is restricted to in-frame clones and leaves out a portion. The sample records roughly 75,000 clones, roughly 80% being singletons. The sample was peripheral blood, taken from a patient treated with radiotherapy plus ipilimumab. The source of these receptors is a human donor with non-small cell lung cancer who had stable disease on radiotherapy plus ipilimumab.

The V and J genes are TRBV30 and TRBJ1-4; D is unclear. The CDR3 has 11 residues. V was shortened by 3 bases and J by 6 bases, with 5 bases between the two germline ends. CDR1 GTSNPN and CDR2 SVGIG come from the germline V gene (reference sequence). DNA of the CDR3: TGTGCCTGGAGGACTGATGAAAAACTGTTTTTT. This gives the protein CAWRTDEKLFF.

The rearrangement uses TRBV27 and TRBJ1-1; 8 positions agree with TRBD1. This CDR3 is 17 amino acids long. With V trimmed by 7 bases and J by 5 bases, 18 bases remained unmatched. Germline CDR1 and CDR2: MNHEY and SMNVEV (reference sequence). The CDR3 sequence: CASILRGTGRRWTEAFF. CDR3 coding DNA: TGTGCCAGCATCCTGCGAGGGACAGGCAGACGTTGGACTGAAGCTTTCTTT.

CDR3 nucleotide sequence: TGTGCCTGGAGTGTCCCCGGGACAGTCAACACTGAAGCTTTCTTT. Residues: CAWSVPGTVNTEAFF. The V call is TRBV30, the J call TRBJ1-1; TRBD1 aligns across 7 bases. This CDR3 is built from 15 residues. With 0 bases clipped from V and 2 bases from J, the junction kept 6 bases outside the gene matches. Germline CDR1 reads GTSNPN; CDR2 reads SVGIG (reference sequence).

This clone appeared once. This chain joins TRBV7-2 and TRBJ1-2; unclear D gene. Germline values: CDR1 SGHTA, CDR2 FQGNSA. Trimming removed 5 bases from V and 0 bases from J, with 13 bases in between. The length of the CDR3 is 15 residues. The chain's CDR3 is CASSPGPTSNYGYTF. Written as DNA, the CDR3 is TGTGCCAGCAGCCCCGGGCCCACTTCTAACTATGGCTACACCTTC.

Regarding this clone: Other DNA variants within this sample encode the same CDR3. The J gene is TRBJ1-2, the V gene TRBV11-2; 9 bases fit TRBD1. The germline gives CDR1 SGHAT, CDR2 FQNNGV. J gave up 3 bases and V 5 bases, and 10 bases lay outside the gene matches. The CDR3 consists of 16 residues. CDR3 in amino acids: CASSHGRGQGDYGYTF. CDR3 DNA: TGTGCCAGCAGCCACGGTAGGGGACAGGGTGACTATGGCTACACCTTC.

V and J are TRBV9 and TRBJ1-4, with 7 bases fitting TRBD1. Germline V gene data show CDR1 as SGDLS and CDR2 as YYNGEE. The CDR3 runs 14 residues. V was clipped by 2 bases and J by 8 bases; unmatched bases: 6. DNA for the CDR3: TGTGCCAGCAGCGTCCGACAGGGAGGAGAAAAACTGTTTTTT. This gives the protein CASSVRQGGEKLFF.

This clone showed up just once. The chain joins TRBV28 to TRBJ2-3, with D uncertain. CDR3 length equals 11 residues. V was shortened by 6 bases and J by 6 bases, with 7 bases between the two germline ends. Germline-derived CDR1 and CDR2 are MDHEN and SYDVKM. CDR3 loop: CASRSTDTQYF. Written as DNA, the CDR3 is TGTGCCAGCAGATCCACTGATACGCAGTATTTT.

This chain links TRBV19 with TRBJ1-6, with TRBD1 matching 8 bases. Germline-derived CDR1 and CDR2 are LNHDA and SQIVND (reference sequence). The trim removed 10 bases at V and 5 bases at J, leaving 10 bases unmatched. The CDR3 is made up of 15 amino acids. CDR3 sequence: CATRSQGANNSPLHF. The CDR3 bases are TGTGCCACCAGAAGCCAGGGGGCGAATAATTCACCCCTCCACTTT.